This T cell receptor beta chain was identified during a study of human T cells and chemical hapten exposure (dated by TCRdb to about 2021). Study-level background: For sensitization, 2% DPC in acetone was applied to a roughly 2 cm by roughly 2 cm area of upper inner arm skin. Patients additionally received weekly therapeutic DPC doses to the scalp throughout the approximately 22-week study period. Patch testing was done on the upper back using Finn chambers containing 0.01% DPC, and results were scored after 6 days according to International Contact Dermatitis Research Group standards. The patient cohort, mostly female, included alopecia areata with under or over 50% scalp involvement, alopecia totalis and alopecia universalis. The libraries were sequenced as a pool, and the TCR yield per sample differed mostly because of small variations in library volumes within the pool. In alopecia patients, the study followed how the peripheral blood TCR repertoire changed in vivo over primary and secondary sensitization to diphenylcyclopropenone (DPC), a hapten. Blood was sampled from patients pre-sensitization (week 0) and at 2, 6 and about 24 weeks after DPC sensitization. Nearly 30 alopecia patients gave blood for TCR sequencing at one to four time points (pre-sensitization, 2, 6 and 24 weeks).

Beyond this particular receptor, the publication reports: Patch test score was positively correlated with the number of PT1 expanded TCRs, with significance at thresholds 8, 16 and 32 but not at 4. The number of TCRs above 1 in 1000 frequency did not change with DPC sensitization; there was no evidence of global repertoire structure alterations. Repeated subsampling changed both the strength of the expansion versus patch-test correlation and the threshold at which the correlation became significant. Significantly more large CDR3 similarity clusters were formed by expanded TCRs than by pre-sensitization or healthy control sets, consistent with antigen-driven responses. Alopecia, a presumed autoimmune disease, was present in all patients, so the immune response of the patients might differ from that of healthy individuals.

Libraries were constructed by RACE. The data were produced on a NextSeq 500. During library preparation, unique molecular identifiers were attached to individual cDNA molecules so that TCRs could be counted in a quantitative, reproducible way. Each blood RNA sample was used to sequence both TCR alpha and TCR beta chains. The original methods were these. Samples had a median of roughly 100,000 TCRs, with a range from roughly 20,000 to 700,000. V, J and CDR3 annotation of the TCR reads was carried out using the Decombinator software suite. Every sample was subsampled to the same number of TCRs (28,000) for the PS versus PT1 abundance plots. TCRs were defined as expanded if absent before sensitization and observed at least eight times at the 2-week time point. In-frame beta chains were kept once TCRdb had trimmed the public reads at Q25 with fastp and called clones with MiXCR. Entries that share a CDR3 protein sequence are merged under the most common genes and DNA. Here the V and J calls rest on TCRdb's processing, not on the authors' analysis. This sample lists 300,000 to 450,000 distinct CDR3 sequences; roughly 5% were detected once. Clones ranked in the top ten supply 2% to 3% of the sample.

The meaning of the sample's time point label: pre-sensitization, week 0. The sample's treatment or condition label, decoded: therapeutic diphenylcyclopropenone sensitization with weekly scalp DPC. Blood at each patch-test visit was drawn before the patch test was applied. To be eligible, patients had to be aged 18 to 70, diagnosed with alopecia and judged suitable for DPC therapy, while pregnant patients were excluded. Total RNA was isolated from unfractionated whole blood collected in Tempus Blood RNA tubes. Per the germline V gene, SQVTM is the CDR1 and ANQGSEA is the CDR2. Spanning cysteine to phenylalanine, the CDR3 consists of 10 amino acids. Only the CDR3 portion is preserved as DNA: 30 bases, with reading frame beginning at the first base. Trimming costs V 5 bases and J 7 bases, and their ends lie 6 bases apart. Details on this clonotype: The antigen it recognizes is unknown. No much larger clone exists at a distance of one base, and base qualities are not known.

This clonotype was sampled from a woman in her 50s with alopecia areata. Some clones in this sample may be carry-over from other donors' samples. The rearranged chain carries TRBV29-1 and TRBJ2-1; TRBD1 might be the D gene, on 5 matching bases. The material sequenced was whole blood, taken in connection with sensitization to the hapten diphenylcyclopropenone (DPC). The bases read TGCAGCGTTTACAGGAATGAGCAGTTCTTC. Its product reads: CSVYRNEQFF.